The rows below give T cell receptor beta chains drawn from one sample of a study of CD8+CD57+ T cells in acquired aplastic anemia. TCRdb independently ran MiXCR on the reads; one entry per CDR3 protein. The sample carries around 150,000 distinct CDR3 sequences, 45% to 50% recorded once. Material for sequencing was sorted CD4+, CD8+, or CD8+CD57+ T cells (not recorded which) from PBMCs. Receptors were obtained from a human donor with aplastic anemia. Both conserved end residues are part of each CDR3. A D gene is named only where the DNA matches it firmly. Clone sizes are given selectively: once, few, many, or a class where the clone is expanded.

abundance | j_gene | v_gene | d_gene | CDR3nt | CDR3aa
once | TRBJ1-1 | TRBV20-1 | NA | TGCAGTGCCATTGGGCAGGGCACTGAAGCTTTCTTT | CSAIGQGTEAFF
NA | TRBJ1-2 | TRBV7-2 | TRBD1 | TGTGCCAGCAGCTCGGACAGGGGGCCCTATGGCTACACCTTC | CASSSDRGPYGYTF
many | TRBJ1-6 | TRBV2 | NA | TGTGCCAGCAGTTTTGTCAGCAATAATTCACCCCTCCACTTT | CASSFVSNNSPLHF
NA | TRBJ1-1 | TRBV29-1 | NA | TGCAGCGTTGTGGGGAGAAGGAACACTGAAGCTTTCTTT | CSVVGRRNTEAFF
NA | TRBJ1-5 | TRBV19 | TRBD1 | TGTGCCAGTAGTGGGACAGGGTCTGGGGAGCCCCAGCATTTT | CASSGTGSGEPQHF
many | TRBJ1-1 | TRBV29-1 | NA | TGCAGCGTAACAGGGCCAGGCACTGAAGCTTTCTTT | CSVTGPGTEAFF
NA | TRBJ2-7 | TRBV7-9 | NA | TGTGCCAGCAGCCCTCAACTCGAGCAGTACTTC | CASSPQLEQYF
NA | TRBJ2-1 | TRBV19 | NA | TGTGCCACCGGGGACCAGAGGGGCTACAATGAGCAGTTCTTC | CATGDQRGYNEQFF
NA | TRBJ2-2 | TRBV29-1 | NA | TGCAGCGTTGATAGCGGGGAGCTGTTTTTT | CSVDSGELFF
NA | TRBJ1-4 | TRBV29-1 | NA | TGCAGCGTTGAGTTGGCAACTAATGAAAAACTGTTTTTT | CSVELATNEKLFF
once | TRBJ2-1 | TRBV4-3 | NA | TGCGCCAGCAGCCCGGGGGCGTACAATGAGCAGTTCTTC | CASSPGAYNEQFF
NA | TRBJ2-1 | TRBV10-3 | TRBD2 | TGTGCCATCAGTGAGTTAGGGACTAGCGGGAGCTACAATGAGCAGTTCTTC | CAISELGTSGSYNEQFF
NA | TRBJ2-7 | TRBV6-1 | NA | TGTGCCAGCAGAGGGAGGGGACATCCTCCCTACGAGCAGTACTTC | CASRGRGHPPYEQYF
NA | TRBJ2-1 | TRBV24-1 | TRBD1 | TGTGCCACCAGTGCTCCGGACAGGGTAAACTACAATGAGCAGTTCTTC | CATSAPDRVNYNEQFF
NA | TRBJ2-6 | TRBV19 | NA | TGTGCCAGTAGTATACCAGGCCCTGAGGCCAACGTCCTGACTTTC | CASSIPGPEANVLTF
NA | TRBJ1-4 | TRBV5-1 | TRBD1 | TGCGCCAGCAGCAGTTGGGGACAGGGAGGTGAAAAACTGTTTTTT | CASSSWGQGGEKLFF
NA | TRBJ1-1 | TRBV7-8 | NA | TGTGCCAGCAGCTTAGTAAAAGGCACGAACACTGAAGCTTTCTTT | CASSLVKGTNTEAFF
few | TRBJ1-1 | TRBV29-1 | NA | TGCAGCGTTGATGGGACACAAGCTTTCTTT | CSVDGTQAFF
many | TRBJ2-4 | TRBV7-9 | TRBD1 | TGTGCCAGCAGCCGTACAGGGGATAATAGGGCCAAAAACATTCAGTACTTC | CASSRTGDNRAKNIQYF
many | TRBJ1-4 | TRBV9 | NA | TGTGCCAGCAGCGTAGCGGGAATTCCTAATGAAAAACTGTTTTTT | CASSVAGIPNEKLFF
NA | TRBJ1-2 | TRBV24-1 | TRBD1 | TGTGCCACCAGTGACTCGGGGACAGGGCCTGGCTACACCTTC | CATSDSGTGPGYTF
NA | TRBJ2-7 | TRBV24-1 | NA | TGTGCCACCAGTTTAGATGCGGGCGAGCAGTACTTC | CATSLDAGEQYF
NA | TRBJ2-3 | TRBV19 | TRBD2 | TGTGCCAGTTCCCTAACTGCCTCGGGGGGGCAAGCAGATACGCAGTATTTT | CASSLTASGGQADTQYF
NA | TRBJ2-1 | TRBV10-1 | NA | TGCGCCAGCAGTGAATTCGCAGACAGGTACAATGAGCAGTTCTTC | CASSEFADRYNEQFF
NA | TRBJ2-3 | TRBV20-1 | NA | TGCAGTGCCCTATCGACGCGCACAGATACGCAGTATTTT | CSALSTRTDTQYF
many | TRBJ1-2 | TRBV5-1 | TRBD1 | TGCGCCAGCAGCTTGGCCGGGACAGACGGCTACACCTTC | CASSLAGTDGYTF
NA | TRBJ2-5 | TRBV20-1 | NA | TGCAGTGCTAGAGGGACTAACGAGCAAGAGACCCAGTACTTC | CSARGTNEQETQYF
many | TRBJ1-5 | TRBV4-1 | NA | TGCGCCAGCAGCCACCCAGGGGTAAATCAGCCCCAGCATTTT | CASSHPGVNQPQHF
many | TRBJ2-2 | TRBV24-1 | NA | TGTGCCACCAGTGATTATATGGCCGGGGAGCTGTTTTTT | CATSDYMAGELFF
NA | TRBJ1-1 | TRBV10-3 | NA | TGTGCCATCGGACTAGGCACGGCGAACACTGAAGCTTTCTTT | CAIGLGTANTEAFF
many | TRBJ1-2 | TRBV5-6 | TRBD1 | TGTGCCAGCAGCTCCGGACAGGGGGAACAAGGCTACACCTTC | CASSSGQGEQGYTF
NA | TRBJ2-6 | TRBV2 | NA | TGTGCCAGCAGGCCCTTAGGGGCTGGGGCCAACGTCCTGACTTTC | CASRPLGAGANVLTF
many | TRBJ1-2 | TRBV19 | TRBD1 | TGTGCCAGTAGTGAGACAGGGTATAACTATGGCTACACCTTC | CASSETGYNYGYTF
many | TRBJ2-7 | TRBV7-9 | TRBD2 | TGTGCCAGCAGCAAGACAGAGACTAGCGGGAGACAAAACGAGCAGTACTTC | CASSKTETSGRQNEQYF